The clone carrying this TCR beta chain was seen a handful of times. Its target is unknown. The PCR was carried out with 60 Vbeta primers and 13 Jbeta primers. The assay was immunoSEQ multiplex PCR, and TCRdb's table has in-frame clones only and misses some. The sample holds about 170,000 clones; 82% are singletons and the top ten take approximately 1.6%. The data are from a study of cytomegalovirus exposure and HLA in healthy donors. Study-level background: The 120 million or so unique TCR beta sequences, from about 179 million T cells, were found by an earlier analysis.

Overall study results and limits: The study listed 150 to 200 cytomegalovirus-associated TCR beta chains.

Germline V gene data show CDR1 as MNHEY and CDR2 as SVGAGI. The CDR3 runs 15 residues. With V trimmed by 5 bases and J by 9 bases, 8 bases remained unmatched. The sequence came from a male donor in good health and CMV-seronegative. The gene calls are TRBV6-5 and TRBJ2-1; 12 nucleotides match TRBD2. The material sequenced was PBMCs. CDR3 nucleotide sequence: TGTGCCAGCAGTGCGTCTAGCGGGGGGGCGACTGAGCAGTTCTTC. Translating gives CASSASSGGATEQFF.